Each of the 10 T cell receptor beta chains below was sequenced from the same sample in a study of blood T cell repertoires in COVID-19. The table came from immunoSEQ multiplex PCR; TCRdb's copy has only in-frame clones and leaves some out. The data hold 310,000 or so clones, with roughly nine tenths observed a single time. The sample comprised PBMCs or T cells enriched from blood (not recorded which). These receptors originate from a woman aged 35 to 49 who had recovered from COVID-19.

The chain uses TRBV9 and TRBJ1-2, with 9 bases that match TRBD1. This CDR3 is built from 13 residues. V dropped 1 base and J dropped 6; count of bases not matched to a gene: 1. Germline V gene lookup returns CDR1 SGDLS and CDR2 YYNGEE. CDR3 nucleotide sequence: TGTGCCAGCAGCGTAAGACAGGGGGATGGCTACACCTTC. This encodes CASSVRQGDGYTF.

This clone was seen a single time. The gene calls are TRBV18 and TRBJ1-4; no clear D gene. The CDR3 length is 16 residues. Trimming took off 3 bases at V and 0 bases at J, with 11 bases between the two ends. Per germline, CDR1 KGHSH and CDR2 LQKENI. The CDR3 DNA follows: TGTGCCAGCTCACCCACGTACGGAGCAACTAATGAAAAACTGTTTTTT. Protein product: CASSPTYGATNEKLFF. Using reference TRBV18 and TRBJ1-4 for the parts outside the CDR3, the full variable domain is NAGVMQNPRHLVRRRGQEARLRCSPMKGHSHVYWYRQLPEEGLKFMVYLQKENIIDESGMPKERFSAEFPKEGPSILRIQQVVRGDSAAYFCASSPTYGATNEKLFFGSGTQLSVL.

This rearrangement joins TRBV7-3 to TRBJ1-6; TRBD1 is a possible D gene (5 bases). V was shortened by 2 bases and J by 10 bases, with 12 bases between the two germline ends. This CDR3 spans 14 amino acids. In germline, CDR1 is SGHTA, CDR2 FQGTGA. CDR3 in amino acids: CASSLGQGGSPLHF. In DNA form, the CDR3 reads TGTGCCAGCAGCTTAGGGCAGGGTGGCTCACCCCTCCACTTT.

CDR3 region: CASSTSGTSAYEQYF. CDR3 bases: TGTGCCAGCAGTACTTCCGGGACTAGCGCCTACGAGCAGTACTTC. The J gene is TRBJ2-7, the V gene TRBV28; the match to TRBD2 covers 10 bases. Per germline, CDR1 MDHEN and CDR2 SYDVKM. This CDR3 has 15 residues. Trimming cost V 5 bases and J 2 bases; bases outside gene matches: 6.

The V gene is TRBV10-1, the J gene TRBJ1-1, with D possibly TRBD1 on 6 matching bases. Trimming shortened V by 9 bases and J by 0 bases, and 11 bases separated the two germline ends. The CDR3 consists of 13 residues. Per the germline V gene, CDR1 is WNHNN and CDR2 is SYGVQD (reference sequence). The CDR3 region is CASKDSLNTEAFF. The CDR3 DNA is TGCGCCAGTAAGGACAGCCTGAACACTGAAGCTTTCTTT.

The chain combines TRBV19 with TRBJ1-2, with TRBD1 matching over 7 bases. This CDR3 comprises 13 residues. The junction had 3 bases not matched to a gene; V was cut back by 5 bases and J by 3 bases. Germline loops: CDR1 LNHDA, CDR2 SQIVND (reference sequence). The CDR3 spells CASSRTGDYGYTF. In nucleotides, the CDR3 is TGTGCCAGTAGTCGGACAGGAGACTATGGCTACACCTTC.

The V gene is TRBV29-1, the J gene TRBJ2-1; TRBD2 aligns across 16 bases. The CDR3 has 17 residues. Germline V gene lookup returns CDR1 SQVTM and CDR2 ANQGSEA. With 6 bases clipped from V and 4 bases from J, the junction kept 9 bases outside the gene matches. In DNA form, the CDR3 reads TGCAGCGTACCTGGGACTAGCGGGAGGGCCTGGTACAATGAGCAGTTCTTC. It translates to CSVPGTSGRAWYNEQFF.

This clone was seen a handful of times. The chain is built from TRBV10-2 and TRBJ2-7; 9 nucleotides agree with TRBD1. This CDR3 is 14 amino acids long. Germline V CDR1 and CDR2: WSHSY, SAAADI. V trimming: 3 bases; J trimming: 2 bases; junction bases outside the gene matches: 2. This CDR3 reads CASSDGQGTYEQYF. The CDR3 nucleotides read TGCGCCAGCAGTGATGGACAGGGGACCTACGAGCAGTACTTC.

V gene TRBV5-1 combines with J gene TRBJ2-1, with 7 bases identical to TRBD2. V gave up 7 bases and J gave up 4 bases; unmatched junction bases: 8. The CDR3 is 14 residues long. Germline CDR1 SGHRS, CDR2 YFSETQ. CDR3: CASATSAAYNEQFF. Here the CDR3 DNA reads TGCGCCAGCGCCACTAGCGCAGCATACAATGAGCAGTTCTTC.

The genes are TRBV10-3 and TRBJ2-7; TRBD1 matches 10 bases. The trim removed 4 bases at V and 1 base at J, leaving 7 bases unmatched. There are 16 residues in the CDR3. CDR1 is ENHRY, CDR2 SYGVKD, per germline. Here the CDR3 DNA reads TGTGCCATCAGTGGAGGGGACAGGGGCTTATCCTACGAGCAGTACTTC. Translation gives CAISGGDRGLSYEQYF.